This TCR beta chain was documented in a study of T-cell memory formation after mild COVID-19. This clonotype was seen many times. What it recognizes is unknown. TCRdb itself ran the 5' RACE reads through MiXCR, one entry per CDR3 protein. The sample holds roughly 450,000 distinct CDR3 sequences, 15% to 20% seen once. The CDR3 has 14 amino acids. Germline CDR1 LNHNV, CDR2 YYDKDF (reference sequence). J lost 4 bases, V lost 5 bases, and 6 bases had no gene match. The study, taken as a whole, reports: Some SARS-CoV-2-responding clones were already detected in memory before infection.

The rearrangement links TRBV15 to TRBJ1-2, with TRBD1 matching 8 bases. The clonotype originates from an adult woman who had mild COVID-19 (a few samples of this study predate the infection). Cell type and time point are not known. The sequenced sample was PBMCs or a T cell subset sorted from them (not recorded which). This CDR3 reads CATSLPDRGYGYTF. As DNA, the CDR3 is TGTGCCACCAGCCTTCCCGACAGGGGCTATGGCTACACCTTC.